Listed below are T cell receptor beta chains from one sample, sequenced in a study of blood T cell repertoires in COVID-19. Assay used: immunoSEQ multiplex PCR; TCRdb lists only in-frame clones, some missing. The top ten clones hold under 5% of a sample with hundreds of thousands of clones, 85% to 90% of them seen once. Sequenced material: peripheral blood. The source is a woman aged 45-65 years with active or convalescent COVID-19. The CDR3 runs from the conserved cysteine through the conserved F or W. Each record gives: D gene, J gene, V gene, clone size, CDR3 protein, CDR3 DNA. The D gene is left open where the match is weak. Clone size, where shown, is once, few, many, or a class for clones that have expanded.

D: .
J: TRBJ2-7
V: TRBV7-9
size: .
CDR3: CASSLGPRYSNSYEQYF
DNA: TGTGCCAGCAGCTTAGGCCCTAGGTATTCTAACTCCTACGAGCAGTACTTC

D: .
J: TRBJ1-1
V: TRBV4-1
size: once
CDR3: CASSQEGDTEAFF
DNA: TGCGCCAGCAGCCAAGAAGGGGACACTGAAGCTTTCTTT

D: TRBD1
J: TRBJ1-2
V: TRBV3-1/TRBV3-2
size: .
CDR3: CASSQVQGASGYTF
DNA: TGTGCCAGCAGCCAAGTTCAGGGGGCGAGTGGCTACACCTTC

D: TRBD1
J: TRBJ1-1
V: TRBV10-3
size: .
CDR3: CAIGDRENTEAFF
DNA: TGTGCCATCGGGGACAGGGAGAACACTGAAGCTTTCTTT

D: .
J: TRBJ1-1
V: TRBV30
size: once
CDR3: CAWSVMMLASASAANTEAFF
DNA: TGTGCCTGGAGTGTAATGATGTTAGCTTCGGCTTCCGCCGCGAACACTGAAGCTTTCTTT

D: .
J: TRBJ2-1
V: TRBV19
size: .
CDR3: CASSIVISGVYNEQFF
DNA: TGTGCCAGTAGTATCGTGATTAGCGGAGTCTACAATGAGCAGTTCTTC

D: TRBD1
J: TRBJ2-7
V: TRBV11-3
size: .
CDR3: CASSLGQGTHEQYF
DNA: TGTGCCAGCAGCTTAGGACAGGGGACCCACGAGCAGTACTTC

D: .
J: TRBJ2-5
V: TRBV19
size: .
CDR3: CASSLGYQETQYF
DNA: TGTGCCAGTAGTCTGGGCTACCAAGAGACCCAGTACTTC

D: .
J: TRBJ1-1
V: TRBV10-3
size: .
CDR3: CAISTAGLNTEAFF
DNA: TGTGCCATCAGTACGGCAGGGTTGAACACTGAAGCTTTCTTT

D: TRBD1
J: TRBJ2-7
V: TRBV10-3
size: .
CDR3: CAISEGQDSYEQYF
DNA: TGTGCCATCAGTGAGGGACAGGACTCCTACGAGCAGTACTTC

D: .
J: TRBJ1-2
V: TRBV5-4
size: .
CDR3: CASSPQQGVIGYTF
DNA: TGTGCCAGCAGCCCACAACAGGGAGTGATTGGCTACACCTTC

D: TRBD1
J: TRBJ2-1
V: TRBV11-3
size: .
CDR3: CASSSRDREQFF
DNA: TGTGCCAGCAGCTCCCGGGACAGAGAGCAGTTCTTC